Shown below are 17 T cell receptor beta chains from a single sample sequenced in a study of identifying expanded T cells in peripheral blood. Sequencing was performed with immunoSEQ multiplex PCR; in TCRdb, only in-frame clones are kept and a portion is missing. The data hold 70,000 or so clones, with 85% to 90% observed a single time. Sequenced: blood. The receptor set was obtained from a person aged 18 to 70 in good health.

The chain combines TRBV5-6 with TRBJ2-4; 12 bases agree with TRBD1. Germline CDR1 reads SGHDT; CDR2 reads YYEEEE. V shed 1 base, J shed 8 bases, and the junction held 10 bases outside the gene matches. This CDR3 has 17 residues. CDR3 in DNA: TGTGCCAGCAGCTTGTTTAACACCGGGACAGGGGGCGACATTCAGTACTTC. Protein product: CASSLFNTGTGGDIQYF.

The rearrangement links TRBV4-3 to TRBJ2-2; 10 bases line up with TRBD1. J lost 4 bases, V lost 4 bases, and 0 bases had no gene match. The CDR3 has 14 amino acids. Germline CDR1 LGHNA, CDR2 YSLEER. CDR3 in DNA: TGCGCCAGCAGCCGGACAGGGGGCACCGGGGAGCTGTTTTTT. It yields the protein CASSRTGGTGELFF.

The rearrangement joins TRBV16 to TRBJ1-5, with 10 bases fitting TRBD1. V shed 5 bases and J 4 bases; nucleotides not matched to a gene: 2. Looked up from germline, CDR1 is KGHSY and CDR2 is FQNENV. CDR3 length: 14 amino acids. DNA of the CDR3: TGTGCCAGCAGCGGGGACAGGGGAAATCAGCCCCAGCATTTT. Its translation: CASSGDRGNQPQHF.

The J gene is TRBJ1-2, the V gene TRBV10-3; no clear D. V lost 0 bases, J lost 2 bases, and 13 bases lay in between. This CDR3 is built from 16 residues. Germline V gene data show CDR1 as ENHRY and CDR2 as SYGVKD. CDR3 sequence reads: CAISESDIDPNYGYTF. CDR3 nucleotides: TGTGCCATCAGTGAGTCGGATATAGACCCCAACTATGGCTACACCTTC.

This clone was counted once. The chain carries TRBV4-2 and TRBJ2-1; D unclear. Germline-derived CDR1 and CDR2 are LGHNA and YNFKEQ. The CDR3 sequence is 13 residues long. Deletions cut 2 bases from V and 6 bases from J, with 8 bases between. CDR3 in DNA: TGTGCCAGCAGCCAAATCTCTCCCAATGAGCAGTTCTTC. Translated: CASSQISPNEQFF.

The chain carries TRBV10-3 and TRBJ2-7, with a tentative D call TRBD1 (8 bases). CDR1 ENHRY and CDR2 SYGVKD come from the germline V gene. V lost 4 bases and J lost 2, with 15 bases in between. This CDR3 spans 15 amino acids. The CDR3 region is CAISGGGGQAYEQYF. The CDR3 nucleotides read TGTGCCATCAGTGGAGGGGGGGGACAGGCCTACGAGCAGTACTTC.

This clone was seen once. This chain links TRBV14 with TRBJ2-3; perhaps TRBD2 as D (5 bases). Between the trimmed V and J ends, which lost 6 bases and 0 bases, there was a span of 10 bases. This CDR3 has 14 amino acids. In germline, CDR1 is SGHDN, CDR2 FVKESK. CDR3 sequence reads: CASRRTGSTDTQYF. The CDR3 region has the DNA TGTGCCAGCAGACGGACTGGGAGCACAGATACGCAGTATTTT.

This clone was seen only once. The chain employs TRBV7-2 and TRBJ1-4; tentative D call: TRBD1 (6 bases). The CDR3 spans 16 residues. Germline loops: CDR1 SGHTA, CDR2 FQGNSA. V lost 0 bases, J lost 3 bases, and 11 bases lay in between. The CDR3 DNA sequence: TGTGCCAGCAGCTTAGCGAGGACAGCCTCTAATGAAAAACTGTTTTTT. It specifies CASSLARTASNEKLFF.

CDR3 region: CASSDGPLTYNEQFF. The DNA of the CDR3 is TGTGCCAGCAGTGATGGGCCCCTAACCTACAATGAGCAGTTCTTC. The V call is TRBV2, the J call TRBJ2-1; no clear D. Germline loops: CDR1 SNHLY, CDR2 FYNNEI. V was pared by 3 bases and J by 2 bases, with 11 bases between. The CDR3 contains 15 residues.

The chain is built from TRBV30 and TRBJ1-2; tentative D call: TRBD1 (6 bases). There are 13 residues in the CDR3. Trimming shortened V by 3 bases and J by 5 bases, and 13 bases separated the two germline ends. Germline V gene sequence: CDR1 GTSNPN, CDR2 SVGIG (reference sequence). The CDR3 sequence: CAWRAGAGYGYTF. The CDR3 coding sequence is TGTGCCTGGAGAGCGGGGGCTGGATATGGCTACACCTTC.

This rearrangement joins TRBV10-3 to TRBJ2-5, with a possible D match to TRBD1 (6 bases). CDR3 length: 14 residues. From germline, CDR1 is ENHRY and CDR2 SYGVKD. V shed 5 bases and J shed 1 base, with 11 bases lying between them. The DNA for the CDR3 is TGTGCCATCAGTCAGGACAGTTTCCAAGAGACCCAGTACTTC. Its protein product is CAISQDSFQETQYF.

This chain links TRBV5-8 with TRBJ2-2; tentatively, D is TRBD1 (6 bases). V lost 3 bases to trimming and J lost 6 bases, with 12 bases between them. Germline CDR1 SGHTS, CDR2 YDEGEE. The CDR3 spans 14 residues. The CDR3 DNA follows: TGTGCCAGCAGCTCTCAGGGGTTCCCCGGGGAGCTGTTTTTT. Protein sequence: CASSSQGFPGELFF.

This chain's CDR3 is CASSVLDYEQYF. In DNA, the CDR3 is TGTGCCAGCAGTGTGCTAGACTACGAGCAGTACTTC. The V and J genes are TRBV2 and TRBJ2-7; no clear D gene. Germline CDR1 reads SNHLY; CDR2 reads FYNNEI. Trimming left V 4 bases short and J 3 bases short, with 7 bases between. The CDR3 has 12 amino acids.

The genes are TRBV2 and TRBJ1-2, with D perhaps matching TRBD1 (5 bases). The germline CDR1 and CDR2 sequences are SNHLY and FYNNEI. The CDR3 is 14 residues long. The V and J ends lost 11 bases and 4 bases respectively, with 20 bases between them. DNA for the CDR3: TGTGCCCTGGGTCGAGAGGGGACTGTCTATGGCTACACCTTC. Residues: CALGREGTVYGYTF.

This sequence joins TRBV11-3 and TRBJ2-1, with 9 bases that match TRBD2. Germline-derived CDR1 and CDR2 are SGHNT and YENEEA. The CDR3 totals 15 residues. V shed 4 bases and J 4 bases; nucleotides not matched to a gene: 5. The CDR3 region has the DNA TGTGCCAGCAGCTCTAGCGGGGTGGGGTACAATGAGCAGTTCTTC. Protein product: CASSSSGVGYNEQFF.

The chain uses TRBV4-1 and TRBJ2-5, with 7 positions matching TRBD1. Germline values: CDR1 MGHRA, CDR2 YSYEKL. V trimming: 3 bases; J trimming: 1 base; junction bases outside the gene matches: 2. CDR3 length equals 14 residues. CDR3 amino acids: CASSQRQGQETQYF. The CDR3 DNA reads as TGCGCCAGCAGCCAGAGACAGGGCCAAGAGACCCAGTACTTC.

This clone was counted only a few times. V usage is TRBV19 and J usage is TRBJ1-1; possibly TRBD1 for D (5 bases). The length of the CDR3 is 13 residues. Germline values: CDR1 LNHDA, CDR2 SQIVND (reference sequence). The V end was cut by 3 bases, the J end by 9 bases, with 14 bases between. CDR3 nucleotides: TGTGCCAGTAGTATGAGGGGCGCGGGGAAAGCTTTCTTT. This codes for CASSMRGAGKAFF. Drawing the rest from reference TRBV19 and TRBJ1-1, the complete variable domain is DGGITQSPKYLFRKEGQNVTLSCEQNLNHDAMYWYRQDPGQGLRLIYYSQIVNDFQKGDIAEGYSVSREKKESFPLTVTSAQKNPTAFYLCASSMRGAGKAFFGQGTRLTVV.